This T cell receptor (beta chain) is from a study of naive and memory T cell subsets. V was clipped by 5 bases and J by 1 base; unmatched bases: 25. The CDR3 runs to 22 residues. Germline V gene sequence: CDR1 SEHNR, CDR2 FQNEAQ (reference sequence). Two oligonucleotides, mixed equimolar, formed the beta constant-region primer covering TRBC1 and TRBC2. Four rounds of PCR amplified the ligated cDNA using nested alpha and beta constant-region primers plus SP2. The cDNA 3' end received a ligated single-stranded oligonucleotide carrying the SP2 primer and a 12-nucleotide UMI. TCRdb processed the UMI-ligation and nested PCR reads anew with MiXCR; each CDR3 protein has one entry. The sample contains 120,000 to 150,000 distinct CDR3 sequences, approximately 21% of which appear only once. Whole-study findings and limits: Possibly reflecting memory cells re-expressing CD45RA, a few larger clonotypes occurred in naive repertoires, especially CD8. Over 95% of naive TCR sequences appeared only once after error correction, unlike memory subsets. Expression changes during T cell differentiation may affect RNA-based TCR counts.

This clonotype was recorded a few times. Its antigen is unidentified. The source of this sequence is a human donor in good health. The source material was naive CD8+ T cells from blood. The chain combines TRBV7-9 with TRBJ2-3, with 9 bases aligning to TRBD2. The CDR3 bases are TGTGCCAGCAGCCCATGGGGGGGGGGAGAGCGGGAGGCCGCTCCGCGCACAGATACGCAGTATTTT. Its translation is CASSPWGGGEREAAPRTDTQYF.